This TCR beta chain was found in a study of beta chain features in type 1 diabetes. The sequenced template was cDNA made from the entire isolated RNA. Clones were sequenced by immunoSEQ multiplex PCR, and TCRdb holds only the in-frame ones, with some missing. This sample yields hundreds of thousands of clones, of which more than 9% are seen a single time; around 0.037% belongs to the top ten. General study points: Short templates might get an advantage during PCR, and this would be equal in patients and controls.

This clone has just a few counts. Its cognate antigen is unknown. This receptor was obtained from a woman in her late teens or twenties in good health. Sequenced input: naive CD4+ T cells from blood.

The chain's CDR3 is CASSRGDLNTGELFF. CDR3 in DNA: TGCGCCAGCAGCCGCGGAGACCTGAACACCGGGGAGCTGTTTTTT. The J gene is TRBJ2-2, the V gene TRBV5-1; unclear D gene. Per germline, CDR1 SGHRS and CDR2 YFSETQ. This CDR3 region has 15 residues. The ends were cut back, 4 bases at V and 1 base at J, with 11 bases in the middle.